These T cell receptor beta chains were read from a single sample in a study of beta chain features in type 1 diabetes. Data came from immunoSEQ multiplex PCR; TCRdb stores just in-frame clones and leaves some out. The sample carries hundreds of thousands of clones, about an eighth recorded once. Sequenced sample: naive CD4+ T cells from blood. Receptors originate from a young man with type 1 diabetes. CDR3s include the opening cysteine and the closing phenylalanine or tryptophan. The D gene is left open where the match is weak. Rows give clone size only sometimes, using once, few, many, or a class for an expanded clone.

TRBV11-2	few	TRBJ1-2	-	TGTGCCAGCAGCTCGATAGCAGACCGGCGGGGCTACACCTTC	CASSSIADRRGYTF
TRBV11-1	few	TRBJ2-7	TRBD2	TGTGCCAGCAGCTTCACTACCCTAGCGGCGTACGAGCAGTACTTC	CASSFTTLAAYEQYF
TRBV5-6	-	TRBJ1-2	-	TGTGCCAGCAGCCGTGGACAAAGGGGCTACACCTTC	CASSRGQRGYTF
TRBV28	-	TRBJ2-7	-	TGTGCCAGCAGTTTTGACTCATACGAGCAGTACTTC	CASSFDSYEQYF
TRBV18	once	TRBJ1-2	-	TGTGCCAGCTCACCACGGAAAGAGGATGGCTACACCTTC	CASSPRKEDGYTF
TRBV28	-	TRBJ1-1	-	TGTGCCAGCAAGGCGAACACTGAAGCTTTCTTT	CASKANTEAFF
TRBV9	few	TRBJ2-3	TRBD1	TGTGCCAGCAGCCCCCGGACAGGGCCAGATACGCAGTATTTT	CASSPRTGPDTQYF
TRBV30	-	TRBJ1-1	-	TGTGCCTGGAAGGGACCGCCCGAAGCTTTCTTT	CAWKGPPEAFF
TRBV11-2	few	TRBJ2-1	-	TGTGCCAGCAGCCGACTTATTCGTATTGATGAGCAGTTCTTC	CASSRLIRIDEQFF
TRBV7-6	-	TRBJ2-1	-	TGTGCCAGCAGTCCCAGCGGCCTCTCCTACAATGAGCAGTTCTTC	CASSPSGLSYNEQFF
TRBV7-2	-	TRBJ2-7	-	TGTGCCAGCAGCTCTTTCTACAGGGTCGAGCAGTACTTC	CASSSFYRVEQYF